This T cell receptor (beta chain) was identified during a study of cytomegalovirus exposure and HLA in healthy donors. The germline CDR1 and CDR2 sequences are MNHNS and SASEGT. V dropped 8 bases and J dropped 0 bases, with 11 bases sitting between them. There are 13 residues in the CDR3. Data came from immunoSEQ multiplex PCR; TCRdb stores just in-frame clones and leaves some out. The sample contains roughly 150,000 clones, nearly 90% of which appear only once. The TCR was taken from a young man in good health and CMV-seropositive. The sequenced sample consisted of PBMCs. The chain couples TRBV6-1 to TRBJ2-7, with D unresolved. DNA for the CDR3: TGTGCCAGCGTTGAGAGTTTCTCCTACGAGCAGTACTTC. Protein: CASVESFSYEQYF.